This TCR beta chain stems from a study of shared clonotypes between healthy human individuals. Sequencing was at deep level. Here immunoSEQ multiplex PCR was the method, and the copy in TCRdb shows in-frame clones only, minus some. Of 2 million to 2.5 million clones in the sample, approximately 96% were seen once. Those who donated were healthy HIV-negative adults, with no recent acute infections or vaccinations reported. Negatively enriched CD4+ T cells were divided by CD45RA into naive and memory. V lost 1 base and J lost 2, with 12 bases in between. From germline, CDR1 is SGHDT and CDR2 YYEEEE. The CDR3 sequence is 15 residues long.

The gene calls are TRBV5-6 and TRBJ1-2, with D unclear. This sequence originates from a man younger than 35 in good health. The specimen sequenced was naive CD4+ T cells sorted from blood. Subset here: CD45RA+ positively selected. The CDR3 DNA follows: TGTGCCAGCAGCTTGTGGGATCGGGGAAACTATGGCTACACCTTC. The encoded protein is CASSLWDRGNYGYTF.